A single sample gave rise to the 16 T cell receptor beta chains below, sequenced in a study of post-analysis software for immune sequencing data. Study outcomes and limitations: With TRBV5-6, TRBV5-1 and TRBV20-1 included, about 5 TRBV segments were more frequent in patients than in controls.

Antigen specificity for these receptors is unknown. Unique molecular identifiers were present in the TCR beta cDNA libraries. TCRdb recomputed calls from the PCR reads with MiXCR, one row per CDR3 protein. The table records 740,000 or so distinct CDR3 sequences, around 53% of them present only once. Sequenced sample: blood. All receptors derive from a girl aged 5 to 17 with multiple sclerosis.

V is TRBV28 and J is TRBJ1-2; maybe TRBD1 (6 bases). Trimming pared 2 bases from V and 7 bases from J, leaving 17 bases between. Germline CDR1 and CDR2: MDHEN and SYDVKM. The CDR3 is made up of 15 amino acids. In nucleotides, the CDR3 is TGTGCCAGCAGTTTACTCCGACAGGAGGGCTCTGGCTACACCTTC. Translation: CASSLLRQEGSGYTF.

This clonotype was observed a few times. The chain has TRBV12-3 or TRBV12-4 and TRBJ2-5; D is unclear. V gave up 6 bases and J gave up 3 bases, with 11 bases separating them. The CDR3 is 13 residues long. In DNA, the CDR3 is TGTGCCAGCAGGGTGAGACCCGAAGAGACCCAGTACTTC. As protein: CASRVRPEETQYF.

The genes are TRBV20-1 and TRBJ2-7, with D possibly matching TRBD2 (6 bases). The J call could be wrong; TRBJ2-5 is a better fit for the DNA end. The CDR3 runs 13 residues. From germline, CDR1 is DFQATT and CDR2 SNEGSKA (reference sequence). CDR3 in amino acids: CSALSWREETQYF. CDR3 DNA sequence: TGCAGTGCTTTAAGTTGGAGGGAAGAGACCCAGTACTTC.

The chain recombines TRBV20-1 with TRBJ2-5, with TRBD2 identical over 11 bases. The ends lost 6 bases at V and 2 bases at J; junction bases unmatched: 5. The germline gives CDR1 DFQATT, CDR2 SNEGSKA (reference sequence). The CDR3 sequence is 14 residues long. The CDR3 loop reads CSAAGLAEQETQYF. CDR3 DNA: TGCAGTGCAGCGGGACTAGCGGAACAAGAGACCCAGTACTTC.

On this clonotype itself: A much more abundant neighbour one base away suggests this may be a read error. J is TRBJ2-7 and V is TRBV6-1; D uncertain. Germline V gene sequence: CDR1 MNHNS, CDR2 SASEGT. This CDR3 has 15 amino acids. The CDR3 sequence: CACSEEGLGSYEQYF. In DNA, the CDR3 is TGTGCCTGCAGTGAAGAAGGGCTGGGATCCTACGAGCAGTACTTC.

This clonotype appeared a few times. The chain employs TRBV7-2 and TRBJ2-7; D may be TRBD2 (6 bases). The V end lost 1 base, the J end lost 0 bases, and 13 bases lay between the germline ends. The CDR3 runs to 16 residues. The germline CDR1 and CDR2 sequences are SGHTA and FQGNSA. CDR3 protein: CASSLVGGTPSYEQYF. The CDR3, as DNA: TGTGCCAGCAGCTTAGTCGGCGGGACTCCCTCCTACGAGCAGTACTTC.

This sequence joins TRBV20-1 and TRBJ2-5, with 7 nucleotides matching TRBD2. The CDR3 spans 13 residues. Per germline, CDR1 DFQATT and CDR2 SNEGSKA (reference sequence). Trimming at V came to 4 bases and at J to 6 bases, leaving 8 bases not matched to a gene. DNA for the CDR3: TGCAGTGCTAAAGGACTAGTGGGGCAGACCCAGTACTTC. This encodes CSAKGLVGQTQYF.

About this clonotype itself: Mismatch with germline at one junction end may stem from a read error. The chain uses TRBV12-3 or TRBV12-4 and TRBJ2-7, with D unclear. The CDR3 consists of 15 residues. In DNA form, the CDR3 reads TGTGCCAGCAGCCGACCTTTAACAGTGCTCTACGTGCAGTACTTC. This gives the protein CASSRPLTVLYVQYF.

In this sample, this clonotype turned up a few times. The V and J genes are TRBV7-9 and TRBJ2-5, with 8 bases that match TRBD2. J lost 11 bases, V lost 3 bases, and 14 bases had no gene match. This CDR3 has 15 residues. Looked up from germline, CDR1 is SEHNR and CDR2 is FQNEAQ (reference sequence). CDR3 in DNA: TGTGCCAGCAGCTTCGGGACGGGAGGGCCGGTAGGGCAGTACTTC. Translation gives CASSFGTGGPVGQYF. The full variable domain, in which reference TRBV7-9 and TRBJ2-5 provide the parts outside the CDR3, is DTGVSQNPRHKITKRGQNVTFRCDPISEHNRLYWYRQTLGQGPEFLTYFQNEAQLEKSRLLSDRFSAERPKGSFSTLEIQRTEQGDSAMYLCASSFGTGGPVGQYFGPGTRLLVL.

This clonotype was found a few times. The chain joins TRBV29-1 to TRBJ2-7; D is ambiguous. Trimming stripped 4 bases from V and 7 bases from J, with 17 bases between. From germline, CDR1 is SQVTM and CDR2 ANQGSEA. This CDR3 has 13 amino acids. The CDR3 bases are TGCAGCGTTGGGTGGTTGATCAAAGGGGAGCAGTACTTC. As protein: CSVGWLIKGEQYF.

This rearrangement joins TRBV7-9 to TRBJ1-2; TRBD1 agrees at 8 bases. The CDR3 sequence is 17 residues long. Germline V gene sequence: CDR1 SEHNR, CDR2 FQNEAQ (reference sequence). The J segment lost 4 bases and the V segment lost 2 bases, leaving 12 bases of the junction unmatched. The CDR3 DNA reads TGTGCCAGCAGCTTACTGCCGGGACAGGCCGGCGGCTATGGCTACACCTTC. Encoded protein: CASSLLPGQAGGYGYTF.

The chain links TRBV5-1 to TRBJ2-1, with TRBD2 matching 11 bases. The last part of the DNA fits TRBJ2-7 better; the J call may be wrong. Germline values: CDR1 SGHRS, CDR2 YFSETQ. This CDR3 spans 15 amino acids. Here the CDR3 DNA reads TGCGCCAGCAGCGACAGGACTAGCGGGTACAATGAGCAGTACTTC. It yields the protein CASSDRTSGYNEQYF.

The chain recombines TRBV20-1 with TRBJ1-2; TRBD1 is a possible D gene (5 bases). CDR1 DFQATT and CDR2 SNEGSKA come from the germline V gene (reference sequence). This CDR3 is built from 12 residues. Between the trimmed V and J ends, which lost 6 bases and 3 bases, there was a span of 11 bases. CDR3 bases: TGCAGTGCCCCGGACACCTACTATGGCTACACCTTC. It is translated as CSAPDTYYGYTF.

The CDR3 loop is CSASFDGQETQYF. Here the CDR3 DNA reads TGCAGTGCTAGTTTCGACGGCCAAGAGACCCAGTACTTC. The chain employs TRBV20-1 and TRBJ2-5; D not certain. Germline V lookup: CDR1 DFQATT, CDR2 SNEGSKA (reference sequence). The V gene lost 3 bases and the J gene lost 1 base, with 9 bases spanning the gap. This CDR3 region has 13 residues.

This clonotype was recorded a few times. The rearrangement joins TRBV7-9 to TRBJ2-4; D perhaps matches TRBD1 (7 bases). V dropped 4 bases and J dropped 5 bases, with 15 bases sitting between them. Germline V CDR1 and CDR2: SEHNR, FQNEAQ (reference sequence). This CDR3 has 15 amino acids. The CDR3 DNA follows: TGTGCCAGCAGCTCCGGCGGGGACAGCGAAAACATTCAGTACTTC. It codes for CASSSGGDSENIQYF.

The CDR3 DNA follows: TGTGCCATCGGGGGACAGTACAATGAGCAGTTCTTC. This gives the protein CAIGGQYNEQFF. The genes are TRBV10-3 and TRBJ2-1, with 7 positions matching TRBD1. V lost 8 bases and J lost 4; bases outside the gene matches: 2. Germline CDR1 ENHRY, CDR2 SYGVKD. This CDR3 is 12 amino acids long.